The 26 T cell receptor beta chains reported below all come from one sample, sequenced in a study of shared clonotypes between healthy human individuals. TCRdb keeps only in-frame clones here, not all; method: immunoSEQ multiplex PCR. The repertoire holds 400,000 to 500,000 clones, with around 80% as singletons. Material for sequencing was PBMCs. The receptors stem from a woman in her forties in good health. Some clones in this sample may be carry-over from other donors' samples.

Points on this clone: Additional DNA sequences in this sample encode the identical CDR3. The chain has TRBV5-1 and TRBJ2-1; no firm D call. The CDR3 sequence is 14 residues long. Germline V gene lookup returns CDR1 SGHRS and CDR2 YFSETQ. Trimming pared 0 bases from V and 1 base from J, leaving 5 bases between. CDR3 loop: CASSLASSYNEQFF. CDR3 nucleotide sequence: TGCGCCAGCAGCTTGGCCAGTTCCTACAATGAGCAGTTCTTC.

The count of this clone is one. The CDR3 DNA reads TGTGCCAGCTCAGCCAACATAGGCCCTAACACAGATACGCAGTATTTT. This encodes CASSANIGPNTDTQYF. This chain uses TRBV18 with TRBJ2-3; D uncertain. Trimming stripped 5 bases from V and 2 bases from J, with 17 bases between. The CDR3 contains 16 residues. Germline CDR1 and CDR2: KGHSH and LQKENI.

This chain connects TRBV4-2 to TRBJ2-5; TRBD1 matches 9 bases. Germline assignment: CDR1 LGHNA and CDR2 YNFKEQ. J was trimmed by 5 bases and V by 1 base; bases with no gene match: 11. CDR3 length: 17 residues. DNA for the CDR3: TGTGCCAGCAGCCAAGGAAAAAACACAGGGGGCGTGGAGACCCAGTACTTC. Protein sequence: CASSQGKNTGGVETQYF.

The V call is TRBV27, the J call TRBJ2-1, with unresolved D. The V gene lost 0 bases and the J gene lost 2 bases, with 8 bases spanning the gap. CDR3 length equals 15 residues. Germline assignment: CDR1 MNHEY and CDR2 SMNVEV (reference sequence). In DNA, the CDR3 is TGTGCCAGCAGTTTATCGATACTACCCTACAATGAGCAGTTCTTC. Its translation is CASSLSILPYNEQFF.

V usage is TRBV5-4 and J usage is TRBJ1-2, with D possibly being TRBD1 (6 bases). The CDR3 runs to 15 residues. The ends were cut back, 5 bases at V and 5 bases at J, with 19 bases in the middle. The germline V gene encodes CDR1 SGHNT and CDR2 YYREEE (reference sequence). In nucleotides, the CDR3 is TGTGCCAGCAGAGTAGCCCGGCCAGGGGAGTATGGCTACACCTTC. It codes for CASRVARPGEYGYTF.

The V gene is TRBV6-6, the J gene TRBJ1-3; a possible D gene is TRBD1 (5 bases). This CDR3 contains 15 residues. Looked up from germline, CDR1 is MNHNY and CDR2 is SVGAGI (reference sequence). V lost 6 bases and J 0 bases, leaving 12 bases between the germline ends. For the CDR3, the DNA is TGTGCCAGCAGCCCCGCAGGGTACTCTGGAAACACCATATATTTT. This gives the protein CASSPAGYSGNTIYF.

V usage is TRBV7-9 and J usage is TRBJ2-1; 9 nucleotides line up with TRBD2. The V gene end was trimmed by 4 bases and the J gene end by 5 bases; junction bases not matched to a gene: 3. Looked up from germline, CDR1 is SEHNR and CDR2 is FQNEAQ (reference sequence). The CDR3 is 14 residues long. The CDR3, as DNA: TGTGCCAGCAGCTCTAGCGGGGATCACAATGAGCAGTTCTTC. Amino acid sequence: CASSSSGDHNEQFF.

The V gene is TRBV29-1, the J gene TRBJ1-3; D is unresolved. Germline V gene data show CDR1 as SQVTM and CDR2 as ANQGSEA. Trimming removed 5 bases from V and 3 bases from J, with 14 bases in between. CDR3 length equals 14 residues. The CDR3 DNA is TGCAGCGTTCCATTGCAGGACGGTGGAAACACCATATATTTT. Translating gives CSVPLQDGGNTIYF. Looking up the rest from reference TRBV29-1 and TRBJ1-3 gives the full variable domain: SAVISQKPSRDICQRGTSLTIQCQVDSQVTMMFWYRQQPGQSLTLIATANQGSEATYESGFVIDKFPISRPNLTFSTLTVSNMSPEDSSIYLCSVPLQDGGNTIYFGEGSWLTVV.

The chain couples TRBV5-1 to TRBJ2-1; D is uncertain. V lost 0 bases and J lost 7, with 14 bases in between. CDR3 length: 15 residues. Per the germline V gene, CDR1 is SGHRS and CDR2 is YFSETQ. CDR3 in amino acids: CASSLVGVENNEQFF. CDR3 nucleotides: TGCGCCAGCAGCTTGGTGGGCGTCGAGAATAATGAGCAGTTCTTC.

As to this clone: Since a much larger clone is just one base distant, this may be a read error. V and J are TRBV27 and TRBJ2-2, with D perhaps assigned TRBD1 or TRBD2 (5 bases each). The CDR3 loop spans 12 amino acids. V lost 4 bases and J 5 bases, leaving 5 bases between the germline ends. Germline loops: CDR1 MNHEY, CDR2 SMNVEV (reference sequence). CDR3 in DNA: TGTGCCAGCAGTTGGGGGACCGGGGAGCTGTTTTTT. Protein: CASSWGTGELFF.

The chain links TRBV5-1 to TRBJ1-4; 8 bases fit TRBD1. Per the germline V gene, CDR1 is SGHRS and CDR2 is YFSETQ. The CDR3 is made up of 15 amino acids. V dropped 4 bases and J dropped 5; count of bases not matched to a gene: 7. CDR3 amino acids: CASSPQGALNEKLFF. The CDR3 coding sequence is TGCGCCAGCAGCCCTCAGGGGGCGCTCAATGAAAAACTGTTTTTT.

The sample holds one count of this clone. CDR3 region: CASSLMDNQPQHF. The DNA for the CDR3 is TGTGCCAGCAGCTTAATGGACAATCAGCCCCAGCATTTT. The rearrangement links TRBV7-9 to TRBJ1-5; D gene ambiguous. Germline assignment: CDR1 SEHNR and CDR2 FQNEAQ (reference sequence). V dropped 2 bases and J dropped 3 bases, with 5 bases sitting between them. This CDR3 comprises 13 residues.

This clone was recorded once. This chain links TRBV7-3 with TRBJ2-1; D is possibly TRBD1 (5 bases). Germline V lookup: CDR1 SGHTA, CDR2 FQGTGA. This CDR3 has 14 amino acids. V lost 3 bases, J lost 0 bases, and 6 bases lay in between. The CDR3 sequence is CASSLGRSYNEQFF. CDR3 bases: TGTGCCAGCAGCTTGGGGCGCTCCTACAATGAGCAGTTCTTC. Together with reference TRBV7-3 and TRBJ2-1, the CDR3 gives the full variable domain: GAGVSQTPSNKVTEKGKYVELRCDPISGHTALYWYRQSLGQGPEFLIYFQGTGAADDSGLPNDRFFAVRPEGSVSTLKIQRTERGDSAVYLCASSLGRSYNEQFFGPGTRLTVL.

The chain links TRBV20-1 to TRBJ2-7; no definite D call. Germline V gene data show CDR1 as DFQATT and CDR2 as SNEGSKA (reference sequence). V was pared by 3 bases and J by 6 bases, with 6 bases between. This CDR3 comprises 10 residues. The CDR3 is CSASHSEQYF. In DNA, the CDR3 is TGCAGTGCTAGTCATTCCGAGCAGTACTTC.

This clone has just a few counts. The rearrangement uses TRBV28 and TRBJ2-7; possible D gene TRBD2, 6 bases. Trimming cost V 7 bases and J 0 bases, with 13 bases left between them. Germline lookup yields CDR1 MDHEN and CDR2 SYDVKM. The CDR3 contains 14 residues. The CDR3, as DNA: TGTGCCAGCATGAGAGGAGGGGCCTCCTACGAGCAGTACTTC. This sequence encodes CASMRGGASYEQYF.

This clone has only one observation. The chain is built from TRBV4-3 and TRBJ1-2; the match to TRBD1 covers 7 bases. CDR1 and CDR2 (germline): LGHNA, YSLEER. V was clipped by 0 bases and J by 3 bases; unmatched bases: 1. The CDR3 length is 14 residues. The CDR3 DNA reads TGCGCCAGCAGCCAAGACGACAGGGACTATGGCTACACCTTC. This codes for CASSQDDRDYGYTF.

The J gene is TRBJ2-3, the V gene TRBV2; D is ambiguous. Germline values: CDR1 SNHLY, CDR2 FYNNEI. This CDR3 has 12 amino acids. Between the trimmed V and J ends, which lost 0 bases and 3 bases, there was a span of 1 base. The CDR3 here is CASSEATDTQYF. In DNA, the CDR3 is TGTGCCAGCAGTGAAGCTACAGATACGCAGTATTTT.

This clone was found once. The limits of the CDR3 on the DNA are not certain, so only TCRdb's listed CDR3 is given. The V and J genes are TRBV21-1 and TRBJ2-1; TRBD2, the D gene given by the table, was not confirmed from the DNA. TRBV21-1 is an annotated pseudogene. The CDR3 spans 14 residues, counting both ends. CDR3 sequence reads: CASTVAGGNDEQFF.

This clone was detected once. The chain combines TRBV28 with TRBJ2-2, with TRBD1 matching over 9 bases. The CDR3 runs to 15 residues. V lost 3 bases and J lost 3; bases outside the gene matches: 2. Germline CDR1 is MDHEN and CDR2 is SYDVKM. CDR3 amino acids: CASSLRDRDTGELFF. The CDR3 nucleotides read TGTGCCAGCAGTTTGCGGGACAGGGACACCGGGGAGCTGTTTTTT.

This clone was seen a single time. The chain links TRBV2 to TRBJ2-2; D is possibly TRBD2 (5 bases). The CDR3 has 14 residues. V lost 9 bases to trimming and J lost 3 bases, with 14 bases between them. In germline, CDR1 is SNHLY, CDR2 FYNNEI. CDR3 sequence: CARRLGGDTGELFF. The CDR3 DNA reads as TGTGCCAGGCGATTAGGAGGAGACACCGGGGAGCTGTTTTTT. Combining the CDR3 with reference TRBV2 and TRBJ2-2 gives the whole variable domain EPEVTQTPSHQVTQMGQEVILRCVPISNHLYFYWYRQILGQKVEFLVSFYNNEISEKSEIFDDQFSVERPDGSNFTLKIRSTKLEDSAMYFCARRLGGDTGELFFGEGSRLTVL.

The chain employs TRBV4-3 and TRBJ2-3, with TRBD2 matching 11 bases. V shed 5 bases, J shed 0 bases, and the junction held 1 base outside the gene matches. Germline V gene lookup returns CDR1 LGHNA and CDR2 YSLEER. This CDR3 is built from 15 residues. The CDR3 sequence: CASSLAGGSTDTQYF. CDR3 DNA sequence: TGCGCCAGCAGCTTAGCGGGAGGGAGCACAGATACGCAGTATTTT.

The gene calls are TRBV4-3 and TRBJ1-4, with TRBD1 as a possible D gene (6 bases). The germline gives CDR1 LGHNA, CDR2 YSLEER. The ends were cut back, 0 bases at V and 9 bases at J, with 17 bases in the middle. The length of the CDR3 is 16 residues. The CDR3 region is CASSQDRGATVQKLFF. CDR3 bases: TGCGCCAGCAGCCAAGATCGGGGGGCGACGGTTCAAAAACTGTTTTTT.

V is TRBV5-4 and J is TRBJ2-3; tentatively, D is TRBD2 (6 bases). There are 16 residues in the CDR3. The V end was cut by 0 bases, the J end by 1 base, with 12 bases between. In germline, CDR1 is SGHNT, CDR2 YYREEE (reference sequence). CDR3 sequence reads: CASSLGNSGRTDTQYF. The CDR3 nucleotides are TGTGCCAGCAGCTTGGGGAATAGCGGTCGCACAGATACGCAGTATTTT.

This clone was detected once. The J gene is TRBJ2-3, the V gene TRBV9; TRBD2 matches 12 bases. The CDR3 runs to 16 residues. The J segment lost 1 base and the V segment lost 4 bases, leaving 4 bases of the junction unmatched. Germline-derived CDR1 and CDR2 are SGDLS and YYNGEE. The CDR3 loop reads CASSPASGRGTDTQYF. The CDR3 DNA reads TGTGCCAGCAGCCCCGCTAGCGGGAGGGGCACAGATACGCAGTATTTT.

This clone showed up just a few times. The V and J genes are TRBV7-7 and TRBJ2-2, with TRBD2 matching 8 bases. Germline assignment: CDR1 SSHAT and CDR2 FNYEAQ (reference sequence). J lost 5 bases, V lost 1 base, and 3 bases had no gene match. The CDR3 spans 15 residues. In DNA form, the CDR3 reads TGTGCCAGCAGCTTAGTAGCGGGAAGTACCGGGGAGCTGTTTTTT. Translating it yields CASSLVAGSTGELFF.

This clone was detected only a few times. This sequence joins TRBV11-2 and TRBJ2-7, with 9 bases that match TRBD2. Germline V lookup: CDR1 SGHAT, CDR2 FQNNGV. V trimming: 5 bases; J trimming: 5 bases; junction bases outside the gene matches: 10. This CDR3 is built from 15 residues. In DNA, the CDR3 is TGTGCCAGCAGCCGTAGCGGGAGAGTCCTTGACGAGCAGTACTTC. This translates into CASSRSGRVLDEQYF.